The rows below give T cell receptor beta chains drawn from one sample of a study of cytomegalovirus exposure and HLA in healthy donors. Measured with immunoSEQ multiplex PCR; TCRdb has only the in-frame clones, and not every one. The sample includes some 200,000 clones, about 76% of them seen just once. The material sequenced was PBMCs. Receptors originate from a male donor in good health and CMV-seropositive. CDR3s include the opening cysteine and the closing phenylalanine or tryptophan. A D gene is named only where the DNA matches it firmly. Rows give clone size only sometimes, using once, few, many, or a class for an expanded clone.

V gene	J gene	D gene	clone size	CDR3 protein	CDR3 DNA
TRBV7-2	TRBJ1-2	.	few	CASSPRANYGYTF	TGTGCCAGCAGCCCGAGGGCTAACTATGGCTACACCTTC
TRBV7-2	TRBJ1-2	TRBD1	.	CASSQTRQGLRGYTF	TGTGCCAGCAGCCAAACCCGACAGGGCTTACGGGGCTACACCTTC
TRBV6-6	TRBJ2-5	.	.	CASSYRETRYF	TGTGCCAGCAGTTACCGGGAGACCCGGTACTTC
TRBV4-3	TRBJ2-5	.	few	CASSQEARFQETQYF	TGCGCCAGCAGCCAAGAGGCCAGGTTCCAAGAGACCCAGTACTTC
TRBV7-3	TRBJ2-5	TRBD2	.	CASSSGPAGGETQYF	TGTGCCAGCAGCTCGGGCCCGGCGGGGGGGGAGACCCAGTACTTC
TRBV5-4	TRBJ1-3	.	.	CAGGEEGISGNTIYF	TGTGCCGGCGGAGAAGAAGGAATATCAGGAAACACCATATATTTT
TRBV5-6	TRBJ2-3	TRBD2	.	CASSFTSGGVTDTQYF	TGTGCCAGCAGCTTTACTAGCGGGGGGGTCACAGATACGCAGTATTTT
TRBV9	TRBJ2-1	.	.	CASSVVGLNEQFF	TGTGCCAGCAGCGTAGTGGGACTGAATGAGCAGTTCTTC
TRBV4-2	TRBJ2-3	TRBD2	.	CASSLMTSGGETDTQYF	TGTGCCAGCAGCCTCATGACTAGCGGGGGGGAGACAGATACGCAGTATTTT
TRBV4-2	TRBJ2-3	.	.	CASSQDPGDRTDTQYF	TGTGCCAGCAGCCAAGATCCAGGGGATCGCACAGATACGCAGTATTTT
TRBV5-8	TRBJ1-3	.	.	CASESVSSGNTIYF	TGTGCCAGCGAAAGTGTGAGCTCTGGAAACACCATATATTTT
TRBV7-2	TRBJ2-1	TRBD2	once	CASSSGLAGYEQFF	TGTGCCAGCAGCTCCGGACTAGCGGGATATGAGCAGTTCTTC
TRBV29-1	TRBJ1-1	TRBD1	few	CSVAGQGGTEAFF	TGCAGCGTTGCTGGACAGGGCGGTACTGAAGCTTTCTTT
TRBV2	TRBJ2-2	TRBD2	.	CASGGLAGTGELFF	TGTGCCAGCGGAGGACTAGCGGGAACCGGGGAGCTGTTTTTT
TRBV30	TRBJ1-4	TRBD1	.	CAWSSGQGNYEKLFF	TGTGCCTGGAGTTCGGGACAGGGAAATTATGAAAAACTGTTTTTT
TRBV19	TRBJ2-7	TRBD1	.	CASRDRVGEQYF	TGTGCCAGTAGGGACAGGGTGGGAGAGCAGTACTTC
TRBV6-4	TRBJ2-2	TRBD1	.	CASSALAGGTTGELFF	TGTGCCAGCAGTGCGCTTGCAGGGGGCACGACCGGGGAGCTGTTTTTT
TRBV9	TRBJ2-3	TRBD2	.	CASSAGTSGRVADTQYF	TGTGCCAGCAGCGCAGGGACTAGCGGGAGGGTAGCAGATACGCAGTATTTT
TRBV5-4	TRBJ2-2	.	once	CASSLDRNTGELFF	TGTGCCAGCAGCTTGGACAGAAACACCGGGGAGCTGTTTTTT
TRBV5-4	TRBJ2-2	.	.	CASSFDSANTGELFF	TGTGCCAGCAGCTTTGACAGCGCGAACACCGGGGAGCTGTTTTTT
TRBV13	TRBJ1-3	TRBD1	.	CASSLGGGEDTIYF	TGTGCCAGCAGCTTAGGAGGGGGCGAAGACACCATATATTTT
TRBV2	TRBJ2-7	TRBD2	.	CASTGLAGYYEQYF	TGTGCCAGCACCGGACTAGCGGGATACTACGAGCAGTACTTC
TRBV5-1	TRBJ2-5	TRBD2	few	CASKAGGPGETQYF	TGCGCCAGCAAAGCGGGAGGGCCGGGAGAGACCCAGTACTTC
TRBV12-5	TRBJ2-2	.	.	CASGLSLGTGELFF	TGTGCTAGTGGTTTGTCCCTAGGCACCGGGGAGCTGTTTTTT
TRBV4-2	TRBJ1-2	.	.	CASSQDPNDGYTF	TGTGCCAGCAGCCAAGACCCTAATGATGGCTACACCTTC
TRBV7-8	TRBJ2-3	TRBD1	.	CASSPYRILDRGRTDTQYF	TGTGCCAGCAGCCCCTATAGAATATTAGACAGGGGGCGGACAGATACGCAGTATTTT
TRBV28	TRBJ1-1	.	.	CASSLVPMNTEAFF	TGTGCCAGCAGTTTAGTTCCCATGAACACTGAAGCTTTCTTT
TRBV11-1	TRBJ2-7	.	.	CASSSPGLGEQYF	TGTGCCAGCAGCTCCCCAGGGCTCGGCGAGCAGTACTTC
TRBV5-1	TRBJ2-7	TRBD1	.	CASSSTGSSYEQYF	TGCGCCAGCAGCTCGACAGGGAGCTCCTACGAGCAGTACTTC
TRBV9	TRBJ1-4	.	once	CASSVGQVDGEKLFF	TGTGCCAGCAGCGTAGGACAGGTTGACGGTGAAAAACTGTTTTTT
TRBV5-1	TRBJ2-3	.	.	CASSYAERTDTQYF	TGCGCCAGCAGCTACGCAGAGCGGACAGATACGCAGTATTTT